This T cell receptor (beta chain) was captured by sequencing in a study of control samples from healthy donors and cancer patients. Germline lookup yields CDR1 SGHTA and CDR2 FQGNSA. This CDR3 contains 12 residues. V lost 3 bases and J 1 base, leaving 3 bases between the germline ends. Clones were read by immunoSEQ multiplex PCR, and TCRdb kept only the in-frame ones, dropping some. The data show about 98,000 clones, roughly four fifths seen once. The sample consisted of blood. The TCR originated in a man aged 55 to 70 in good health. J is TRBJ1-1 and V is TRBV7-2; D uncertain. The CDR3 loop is CASSFPNTEAFF. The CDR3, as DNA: TGTGCCAGCAGCTTCCCGAACACTGAAGCTTTCTTT. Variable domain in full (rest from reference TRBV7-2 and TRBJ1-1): GAGVSQSPSNKVTEKGKDVELRCDPISGHTALYWYRQSLGQGLEFLIYFQGNSAPDKSGLPSDRFSAERTGGSVSTLTIQRTQQEDSAVYLCASSFPNTEAFFGQGTRLTVV.